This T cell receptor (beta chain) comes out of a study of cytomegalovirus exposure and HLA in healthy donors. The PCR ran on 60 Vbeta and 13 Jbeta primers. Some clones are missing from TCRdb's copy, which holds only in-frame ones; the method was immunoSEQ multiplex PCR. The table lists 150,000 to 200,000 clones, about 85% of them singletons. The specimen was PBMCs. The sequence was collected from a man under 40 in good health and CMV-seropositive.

CDR3 residues: CAIRPSRTGPNYGYTF. In DNA form, the CDR3 reads TGTGCCATCAGACCCTCGAGGACAGGACCCAACTATGGCTACACCTTC. V is TRBV10-3 and J is TRBJ1-2, with 7 nucleotides matching TRBD1. The germline V gene has CDR1 ENHRY and CDR2 SYGVKD. The trim removed 6 bases at V and 2 bases at J, leaving 12 bases unmatched. This CDR3 has 16 residues.